This TCR beta chain is from a study of T cells in Graves' hyperthyroidism and ophthalmopathy. The study, taken as a whole, reports: From stable hyperthyroidism, ophthalmopathy was set apart by a 13 V-J model.

Using RNA transcripts as the source, TCR beta CDR3 regions were amplified. When the TCR CDR3 underwent first-round RT-PCR, the HTBI primer set was used. TCRdb reprocessed the multiplex PCR reads with MiXCR, giving one entry per CDR3 protein. The top ten hold approximately 20% of the sample, which has roughly 170,000 distinct CDR3 sequences, about 9.4% seen once. This clonotype appeared many times. Its antigen is still unknown. It was uncontrolled infection, other autoimmune disease, pregnancy or lactation that excluded patients. When hyperthyroidism was first diagnosed, the blood sample was taken, preceding any ophthalmopathy symptoms. PBMCs stemmed from 8.5 to 10 ml fresh peripheral blood. The CDR3 covers 14 residues. V lost 3 bases to trimming and J lost 1 base, with 10 bases between them. Germline CDR1 GTSNPN, CDR2 SVGIG (reference sequence).

The chain joins TRBV30 to TRBJ1-5; maybe TRBD1 (5 bases). This receptor was taken from a woman between 18 and 29 years old with Graves' hyperthyroidism that later progressed to Graves' ophthalmopathy. The sequenced material came from blood. CDR3 sequence (DNA): TGTGCCTGGAGAGGACAAGCCAGCAATCAGCCCCAGCATTTT. Protein product: CAWRGQASNQPQHF.